The 21 T cell receptor beta chains below all came from one sample that was sequenced in a study of shared clonotypes between healthy human individuals. Naive CD8 cells comprised CD45RO-negative, CCR7-positively selected cells, excluding terminally differentiated effector memory CD45RA+ cells. Repertoires were generated with immunoSEQ multiplex PCR, while TCRdb's copy carries only in-frame clones and drops some. The data show roughly 2,000,000 clones, approximately 94% seen once. Sample: naive CD8+ T cells sorted from blood. These receptor sequences come from a young man in good health.

Comments on this clone: This sample also contains other DNA sequences that code for the same CDR3. This chain uses TRBV6-5 with TRBJ2-2, with no clear D. Germline CDR1 reads MNHEY; CDR2 reads SVGAGI. V was cut by 2 bases and J by 2 bases, with 6 bases left in between. This CDR3 spans 14 amino acids. The DNA for the CDR3 is TGTGCCAGCAGTTACGGTCCTAACACCGGGGAGCTGTTTTTT. Its translation is CASSYGPNTGELFF.

V gene TRBV27 combines with J gene TRBJ1-5; a possible D gene is TRBD1 (6 bases). Germline loops: CDR1 MNHEY, CDR2 SMNVEV (reference sequence). V was trimmed by 8 bases and J by 7 bases, leaving 12 bases between them. CDR3 length: 12 residues. DNA for the CDR3: TGTGCCAGCGGCTGGACAGTACAGCCCCAGCATTTT. Translated, it gives CASGWTVQPQHF.

This clone came up once. The rearrangement joins TRBV7-9 to TRBJ2-7; D is possibly TRBD1 (7 bases). Germline assignment: CDR1 SEHNR and CDR2 FQNEAQ (reference sequence). The CDR3 is made up of 14 amino acids. V lost 2 bases and J lost 5, with 13 bases in between. Here the CDR3 reads CASSLLQGGDEQYF. CDR3 nucleotides: TGTGCCAGCAGCTTATTGCAGGGGGGCGACGAGCAGTACTTC.

The chain combines TRBV7-6 with TRBJ2-1; 10 bases line up with TRBD2. J gave up 3 bases and V 4 bases, and 3 bases lay outside the gene matches. This CDR3 is built from 15 residues. Germline-derived CDR1 and CDR2 are SGHVS and FNYEAQ. The CDR3 loop is CASSYSGGNYNEQFF. CDR3 bases: TGTGCCAGCAGCTATAGCGGGGGGAACTACAATGAGCAGTTCTTC.

V is TRBV2 and J is TRBJ2-7; 8 positions match TRBD1. This CDR3 is 16 amino acids long. The V segment lost 3 bases and the J segment 2 bases; nucleotides outside the gene matches: 9. Per the germline V gene, CDR1 is SNHLY and CDR2 is FYNNEI. The CDR3 sequence is CASSDPRQGYTYEQYF. CDR3 nucleotides: TGTGCCAGCAGTGACCCCCGACAGGGGTATACCTACGAGCAGTACTTC.

The J gene is TRBJ2-7, the V gene TRBV6-5; TRBD2 aligns across 10 bases. With V trimmed by 6 bases and J by 1 base, 6 bases remained unmatched. This CDR3 has 15 residues. Germline V CDR1 and CDR2: MNHEY, SVGAGI. CDR3: CASRPGTSVSYEQYF. The CDR3 bases are TGTGCCAGCAGACCCGGGACTAGCGTTTCCTACGAGCAGTACTTC.

The chain recombines TRBV5-1 with TRBJ2-1; D remains unclear. The V end was cut by 2 bases, the J end by 3 bases, with 12 bases between. CDR3 size: 15 residues. Per germline, CDR1 SGHRS and CDR2 YFSETQ. The CDR3 here is CASSFTGIDYNEQFF. The CDR3 region has the DNA TGCGCCAGCAGCTTCACGGGTATTGACTACAATGAGCAGTTCTTC.

The chain employs TRBV5-1 and TRBJ2-3, with D possibly matching TRBD2 (6 bases). The CDR3 spans 18 residues. The germline gives CDR1 SGHRS, CDR2 YFSETQ. Trimming removed 3 bases at V and 2 bases at J, with 22 bases between. CDR3 residues: CASSSAEGSGRDTDTQYF. The CDR3 region has the DNA TGCGCCAGCAGCTCGGCGGAGGGGAGCGGGCGAGACACAGATACGCAGTATTTT.

J is TRBJ2-7 and V is TRBV15; the match to TRBD2 covers 10 bases. Losses at the gene ends were 4 bases for V and 5 bases for J; bases not matched to a gene: 2. CDR3 length: 13 amino acids. Per germline, CDR1 LNHNV and CDR2 YYDKDF (reference sequence). The CDR3 DNA is TGTGCCACCAGCACCGGGACTAGCGACGAGCAGTACTTC. Protein: CATSTGTSDEQYF.

This chain uses TRBV28 with TRBJ2-3, with D maybe TRBD2 (7 bases). V was cut by 6 bases and J by 2 bases, with 15 bases left in between. Germline values: CDR1 MDHEN, CDR2 SYDVKM. This CDR3 has 15 residues. DNA of the CDR3: TGTGCCAGCAGCGTAAGGGGGGGTAACACAGATACGCAGTATTTT. It translates to CASSVRGGNTDTQYF. The full variable domain, rest sourced from reference TRBV28 and TRBJ2-3, is DVKVTQSSRYLVKRTGEKVFLECVQDMDHENMFWYRQDPGLGLRLIYFSYDVKMKEKGDIPEGYSVSREKKERFSLILESASTNQTSMYLCASSVRGGNTDTQYFGPGTRLTVL.

This chain links TRBV9 with TRBJ1-3; no definite D call. V lost 4 bases and J 0 bases, leaving 11 bases between the germline ends. CDR3 length: 15 residues. The germline gives CDR1 SGDLS, CDR2 YYNGEE. CDR3 loop: CASSPPAFSGNTIYF. The CDR3 DNA reads as TGTGCCAGCAGCCCCCCAGCTTTCTCTGGAAACACCATATATTTT.

About this clone: The same CDR3 can be traced to other DNA sequences in this sample. V and J are TRBV2 and TRBJ2-7; D not certain. The CDR3 has 13 amino acids. Germline loops: CDR1 SNHLY, CDR2 FYNNEI. Trimming pared 2 bases from V and 0 bases from J, leaving 5 bases between. CDR3 protein: CASSESISYEQYF. For the CDR3, the DNA is TGTGCCAGCAGTGAAAGCATCTCCTACGAGCAGTACTTC. The complete variable domain, with remaining parts taken from reference TRBV2 and TRBJ2-7, reads EPEVTQTPSHQVTQMGQEVILRCVPISNHLYFYWYRQILGQKVEFLVSFYNNEISEKSEIFDDQFSVERPDGSNFTLKIRSTKLEDSAMYFCASSESISYEQYFGPGTRLTVT.

The chain uses TRBV4-1 and TRBJ1-1; no clear D gene. V lost 4 bases, J lost 0 bases, and 12 bases lay in between. Germline V gives CDR1 MGHRA, CDR2 YSYEKL. The CDR3 consists of 15 residues. In nucleotides, the CDR3 is TGCGCCAGCAGCCCCCGTTTGACGGTGAACACTGAAGCTTTCTTT. Its translation is CASSPRLTVNTEAFF.

The chain couples TRBV27 to TRBJ2-1; 15 positions match TRBD2. CDR3 length equals 18 residues. The V gene's germline CDR1 is MNHEY and CDR2 SMNVEV (reference sequence). Losses at the gene ends were 5 bases for V and 1 base for J; bases not matched to a gene: 6. CDR3 sequence: CASSKLGTSGGSYNEQFF. Written as DNA, the CDR3 is TGTGCCAGCAGTAAACTTGGGACTAGCGGGGGGTCCTACAATGAGCAGTTCTTC.

The chain joins TRBV7-9 to TRBJ2-7; 7 nucleotides align to TRBD1. CDR3 length: 16 residues. CDR1 is SEHNR and CDR2 is FQNEAQ in the germline V gene (reference sequence). J was trimmed by 2 bases and V by 0 bases; bases with no gene match: 7. The CDR3 DNA follows: TGTGCCAGCAGCTTAGCGTATGGGACAGACACCTACGAGCAGTACTTC. It yields the protein CASSLAYGTDTYEQYF.

This rearrangement joins TRBV30 to TRBJ2-1, with D maybe TRBD2 (5 bases). Trimming removed 1 base from V and 2 bases from J, with 12 bases in between. This CDR3 is built from 15 residues. Per the germline V gene, CDR1 is GTSNPN and CDR2 is SVGIG (reference sequence). The CDR3 nucleotides read TGTGCCTGGAGTGGGATAGCGACGACCTACAATGAGCAGTTCTTC. Its protein is CAWSGIATTYNEQFF.

The rearrangement links TRBV6-1 to TRBJ2-2; no clear D. CDR3 length: 14 residues. Trimming stripped 1 base from V and 1 base from J, with 4 bases between. CDR1 is MNHNS, CDR2 SASEGT, per germline. The CDR3 sequence: CASSEDLNTGELFF. The CDR3 DNA sequence: TGTGCCAGCAGTGAAGACCTGAACACCGGGGAGCTGTTTTTT.

The CDR3 loop is CASSAGTGETQYF. DNA for the CDR3: TGTGCCAGCAGTGCTGGGACAGGGGAGACCCAGTACTTC. J is TRBJ2-5 and V is TRBV6-1; 9 nucleotides match TRBD1. Germline lookup yields CDR1 MNHNS and CDR2 SASEGT. CDR3 length: 13 amino acids. V gave up 4 bases and J gave up 5 bases; unmatched junction bases: 2.

This clone was found once. The V gene is TRBV9, the J gene TRBJ1-5; D is unclear. This CDR3 is 14 amino acids long. CDR1 is SGDLS and CDR2 is YYNGEE in the germline V gene. V was pared by 4 bases and J by 6 bases, with 14 bases between. For the CDR3, the DNA is TGTGCCAGCAGCCTTGACGGGGTAGGTCAGCCCCAGCATTTT. It yields the protein CASSLDGVGQPQHF.

The V call is TRBV30, the J call TRBJ1-3, with D hard to call. The CDR3 extends over 12 amino acids. Trimming pared 2 bases from V and 4 bases from J, leaving 6 bases between. Looked up from germline, CDR1 is GTSNPN and CDR2 is SVGIG (reference sequence). The CDR3 bases are TGTGCCTGGAGTCAAGGGGGAAACACCATATATTTT. It specifies CAWSQGGNTIYF.

The chain combines TRBV6-5 with TRBJ2-1, with 7 bases lining up with TRBD2. V lost 2 bases and J lost 7; bases outside the gene matches: 11. In germline, CDR1 is MNHEY, CDR2 SVGAGI. The CDR3 extends over 16 amino acids. The CDR3 DNA is TGTGCCAGCAGTTACGGTTGGGAGGGCAATTTGAATGAGCAGTTCTTC. This translates into CASSYGWEGNLNEQFF.